This T cell receptor (beta chain) comes out of a study of cytomegalovirus exposure and HLA in healthy donors. CDR1 and CDR2 from the germline V gene are SGHTS and YDEGEE. This CDR3 is 17 amino acids long. Trimming pared 2 bases from V and 5 bases from J, leaving 19 bases between. Regarding this clone: The antigen remains undetermined.

The donors were members of the roughly 120-subject validation cohort (separate from the roughly 700-subject first cohort). Clones were sequenced by immunoSEQ multiplex PCR, and TCRdb holds only the in-frame ones, with some missing. Altogether roughly 180,000 clones are present, around nine tenths being singletons, with the ten largest covering more than 5.5%. Findings and limits, study-wide: Altogether, some 160 TCR beta chains were recorded as cytomegalovirus-associated.

The material sequenced was PBMCs. The clonotype comes from a man younger than 40 in good health and CMV-seropositive. The chain employs TRBV5-8 and TRBJ1-4; D ambiguous. The CDR3 sequence: CASSFISDGLGNEKLFF. For the CDR3, the DNA is TGTGCCAGCAGCTTTATTTCGGACGGACTGGGGAATGAAAAACTGTTTTTT.